Detailed here is one TCR beta chain. The sample belongs to a study of blood T cell repertoires in COVID-19. Study background: Samples came from the United States, Italy and Spain, spanning acute and convalescent COVID-19. PBMCs, B-cell-depleted T cells, or T cells were the source of the cDNA or gDNA that made up the material.

Source study methods: Using reference gene primer amplification, nucleated cell counts were estimated. Profiling relied on immunoSEQ multiplex PCR, and the TCRdb table lists in-frame clones only, not all of them. The DNA was the basis for D and trimming; V, J and clone size are from that table. The table has 450,000 or so clones, around 89% seen once. The Seattle site enrolled patients during active infection and followed them longitudinally. Sequencing was performed on peripheral blood. The receptor was derived from a woman aged 40 to 55 with COVID-19, enrolled during active disease.

The DNA for the CDR3 is TGTGCCAGCAGTTTATCGCAGGTTCTCTCCTATAATTCACCCCTCCACTTT. It yields the protein CASSLSQVLSYNSPLHF. The chain uses TRBV27 and TRBJ1-6; D is unclear. Germline CDR1 is MNHEY and CDR2 is SMNVEV (reference sequence). Trimming took off 0 bases at V and 0 bases at J, with 9 bases between the two ends. The CDR3 totals 17 residues.